This passage covers 23 T cell receptor beta chains from one sample sequenced in a study of blood T cell repertoires in COVID-19. Libraries were prepared by immunoSEQ multiplex PCR; TCRdb keeps only in-frame clonotypes and omits some of them. The profile shows 160,000 or so clones, under 95% of them singletons. Sequenced input: peripheral blood. The receptors stem from a man younger than 35 with acute or convalescent COVID-19.

This clone turned up a few times. V gene TRBV11-2 combines with J gene TRBJ2-1, with a tentative D call TRBD1 (5 bases). Germline CDR1 and CDR2: SGHAT and FQNNGV. The CDR3 runs 12 residues. Trimming stripped 9 bases from V and 6 bases from J, with 12 bases between. As DNA, the CDR3 is TGTGCCAGTGGACACCGGACCAATGAGCAGTTCTTC. Its translation: CASGHRTNEQFF.

V and J are TRBV2 and TRBJ2-7; 8 bases agree with TRBD1. This CDR3 is built from 15 residues. Per the germline V gene, CDR1 is SNHLY and CDR2 is FYNNEI. Trimming at V came to 5 bases and at J to 0 bases, leaving 6 bases not matched to a gene. The DNA of the CDR3 is TGTGCCAGCAGTAATCCTGACAGGGGCTCCTACGAGCAGTACTTC. This sequence encodes CASSNPDRGSYEQYF.

The genes are TRBV25-1 and TRBJ2-5; a weak D match, TRBD2 (5 bases). This CDR3 spans 17 amino acids. Trimming pared 4 bases from V and 2 bases from J, leaving 20 bases between. CDR1 is MGHDK and CDR2 is SYGVNS in the germline V gene. The CDR3 DNA reads as TGTGCCAGCAGTGGTCCCTGGGGAGCAACCGATCAAGAGACCCAGTACTTC. Its protein is CASSGPWGATDQETQYF.

V usage is TRBV10-3 and J usage is TRBJ2-7; possibly TRBD1 for D (5 bases). This CDR3 has 15 residues. Germline V CDR1 and CDR2: ENHRY, SYGVKD. Trimming left V 2 bases short and J 4 bases short, with 15 bases between. The CDR3, as DNA: TGTGCCATCAGTGAGGAGGCAGGGAATGGGTACGAGCAGTACTTC. This codes for CAISEEAGNGYEQYF.

For the CDR3, the DNA is TGTGCCAGCAGCGCCCAAACAGGGATCTACGAGCAGTACTTC. Protein product: CASSAQTGIYEQYF. The chain carries TRBV3-1 (or the pseudogene TRBV3-2) and TRBJ2-7, with a tentative D call TRBD1 (6 bases). V lost 5 bases and J 3 bases, leaving 14 bases between the germline ends. The CDR3 is 14 amino acids. Germline CDR1 is LGHDT and CDR2 is YNNKEL (reference sequence).

The chain is built from TRBV3-1 (or the pseudogene TRBV3-2) and TRBJ1-2; D ambiguous. The V and J ends lost 1 base and 2 bases respectively, with 8 bases between them. CDR1 LGHDT and CDR2 YNNKEL come from the germline V gene (reference sequence). This CDR3 has 14 residues. DNA for the CDR3: TGTGCCAGCAGCCAAGGGCCTTCCAACTATGGCTACACCTTC. The encoded protein is CASSQGPSNYGYTF.

The count of this clone is one. This sequence joins TRBV5-1 and TRBJ2-5; TRBD1 agrees at 10 bases. The germline V gene has CDR1 SGHRS and CDR2 YFSETQ. Trimming cost V 4 bases and J 4 bases; bases outside gene matches: 7. The CDR3 sequence is 15 residues long. This CDR3 reads CASSPLTGGLETQYF. The DNA for the CDR3 is TGCGCCAGCAGCCCGTTGACAGGGGGCCTAGAGACCCAGTACTTC.

This chain joins TRBV2 and TRBJ1-5; 8 nucleotides agree with TRBD1. V was clipped by 6 bases and J by 2 bases; unmatched bases: 6. Per the germline V gene, CDR1 is SNHLY and CDR2 is FYNNEI. The CDR3 totals 15 residues. CDR3 sequence reads: CASRDQGAGNQPQHF. DNA for the CDR3: TGTGCCAGCAGAGATCAGGGGGCCGGCAATCAGCCCCAGCATTTT.

This sequence joins TRBV9 and TRBJ1-2, with 9 bases matching TRBD1. The germline V gene has CDR1 SGDLS and CDR2 YYNGEE. The CDR3 runs 18 residues. With 1 base clipped from V and 6 bases from J, the junction kept 16 bases outside the gene matches. DNA of the CDR3: TGTGCCAGCAGCGTAAGTCTAGACCCCCGGGACAGGGATAATGGCTACACCTTC. Protein sequence: CASSVSLDPRDRDNGYTF.

The CDR3 DNA is TGTGCCACGAACGCGGGACCGATATATGGCTACACCTTC. Protein sequence: CATNAGPIYGYTF. The V and J genes are TRBV10-3 and TRBJ1-2, with D tentatively TRBD1 (5 bases). CDR3 length equals 13 residues. V was shortened by 10 bases and J by 5 bases, with 17 bases between the two germline ends. Germline V lookup: CDR1 ENHRY, CDR2 SYGVKD.

J is TRBJ1-5 and V is TRBV19, with 7 bases fitting TRBD1. V lost 5 bases to trimming and J lost 11 bases; unmatched junction nucleotides: 18. This CDR3 is built from 16 residues. CDR1 is LNHDA and CDR2 is SQIVND in the germline V gene (reference sequence). The CDR3 protein is CASSEAGRGSLGAQHF. CDR3 DNA sequence: TGTGCCAGTAGTGAGGCCGGCAGGGGGTCCTTAGGGGCCCAGCATTTT.

The chain links TRBV19 to TRBJ2-1, with 9 bases lining up with TRBD1. The trim removed 5 bases at V and 10 bases at J, leaving 12 bases unmatched. The CDR3 has 15 residues. The germline V gene encodes CDR1 LNHDA and CDR2 SQIVND (reference sequence). As DNA, the CDR3 is TGTGCCAGTAGTTCACAGGGGGCTCAGGGGGAAGAGCAGTTCTTC. Its protein product is CASSSQGAQGEEQFF.

This chain uses TRBV9 with TRBJ1-3; 7 bases are a match to TRBD1. This CDR3 is built from 16 residues. CDR1 is SGDLS, CDR2 YYNGEE, per germline. The junction had 9 bases not matched to a gene; V was cut back by 4 bases and J by 2 bases. The CDR3 spells CASSTRSQGTGNTIYF. CDR3 sequence (DNA): TGTGCCAGCAGCACCCGCTCACAGGGGACTGGAAACACCATATATTTT.

This chain links TRBV7-6 with TRBJ1-4; D is possibly TRBD1 (6 bases). With 2 bases removed from V and 2 bases from J, the gap between germline ends came to 15 bases. The CDR3 runs to 17 residues. Per germline, CDR1 SGHVS and CDR2 FNYEAQ. CDR3 sequence: CASSLQPGVATNEKLFF. The DNA for the CDR3 is TGTGCCAGCAGCTTACAGCCAGGGGTTGCGACTAATGAAAAACTGTTTTTT.

The V and J genes are TRBV24-1 and TRBJ2-2; tentative D call: TRBD2 (6 bases). The V end was cut by 5 bases, the J end by 3 bases, with 21 bases between. The CDR3 loop spans 18 amino acids. Germline CDR1 is KGHDR and CDR2 is SFDVKD. The CDR3 reads CATSVGQGGVVDTGELFF. Written as DNA, the CDR3 is TGTGCCACCAGTGTGGGGCAAGGAGGGGTTGTGGACACCGGGGAGCTGTTTTTT.

The rearrangement uses TRBV24-1 and TRBJ2-1; 10 bases align to TRBD2. CDR3 size: 13 residues. Per the germline V gene, CDR1 is KGHDR and CDR2 is SFDVKD. V shed 11 bases and J 8 bases; nucleotides not matched to a gene: 8. The CDR3, as DNA: TGTGCCAGCAAGGGACTAGCGACGGATGAGCAGTTCTTC. Translating it yields CASKGLATDEQFF.

The V and J genes are TRBV5-1 and TRBJ2-3; 8 nucleotides match TRBD2. CDR3 size: 14 residues. J gave up 6 bases and V 5 bases, and 8 bases lay outside the gene matches. From germline, CDR1 is SGHRS and CDR2 YFSETQ. The CDR3 reads CASREAGVSDTQYF. CDR3 nucleotide sequence: TGCGCCAGCAGAGAAGCGGGAGTCTCGGATACGCAGTATTTT.

The chain couples TRBV6-5 to TRBJ2-5; TRBD2 matches 10 bases. The CDR3 is 15 residues long. V shed 6 bases, J shed 3 bases, and the junction held 7 bases outside the gene matches. CDR1 is MNHEY and CDR2 is SVGAGI in the germline V gene. This CDR3 reads CASRRAGGLEETQYF. The CDR3 nucleotides are TGTGCCAGCAGAAGAGCGGGGGGGCTCGAAGAGACCCAGTACTTC.

The CDR3 DNA follows: TGTGCCAGCAGCGGCCCGACAGCGAACACTGAAGCTTTCTTT. It encodes CASSGPTANTEAFF. The rearrangement uses TRBV9 and TRBJ1-1, with a weak D call TRBD1 (5 bases). Trimming pared 3 bases from V and 1 base from J, leaving 10 bases between. The CDR3 runs to 14 residues. CDR1 SGDLS and CDR2 YYNGEE come from the germline V gene.

This clone has a handful of counts. V is TRBV19 and J is TRBJ1-2; 8 bases fit TRBD1. The CDR3 consists of 14 residues. Germline V CDR1 and CDR2: LNHDA, SQIVND (reference sequence). The V segment lost 6 bases and the J segment 3 bases; nucleotides outside the gene matches: 6. CDR3 in DNA: TGTGCCAGTAGACTATCAGGGGGCGACTATGGCTACACCTTC. The encoded protein is CASRLSGGDYGYTF.

V and J are TRBV5-1 and TRBJ2-1; TRBD1 aligns across 7 bases. This CDR3 is 15 amino acids long. V dropped 1 base and J dropped 0; count of bases not matched to a gene: 1. Per germline, CDR1 SGHRS and CDR2 YFSETQ. The CDR3 DNA sequence: TGCGCCAGCAGCTTGTGGGACAGCTCCTACAATGAGCAGTTCTTC. Translating gives CASSLWDSSYNEQFF.

The chain employs TRBV27 and TRBJ1-6, with 8 nucleotides matching TRBD1. The ends lost 8 bases at V and 7 bases at J; junction bases unmatched: 13. The CDR3 loop spans 16 amino acids. Germline V gene data show CDR1 as MNHEY and CDR2 as SMNVEV (reference sequence). The CDR3 protein is CASRRTGSIGNSPLHF. As DNA, the CDR3 is TGTGCCAGCCGAAGGACAGGGAGTATCGGAAATTCACCCCTCCACTTT.

The genes are TRBV21-1 and TRBJ1-2; whether TRBD1, the table's D call, matches the DNA was not checked. TRBV21-1 represents a pseudogene. The CDR3 spans 14 residues. Here the CDR3 DNA reads TGTGCCAGCAGCAAGGTGGACAGAAACCATGGCTACACCTTC. Encoded protein: CASSKVDRNHGYTF.